This entry describes one T cell receptor beta chain. Its antigen has not been determined. This sample was taken from a study of cytomegalovirus exposure and HLA in healthy donors (dated by TCRdb to between 2016 and 2019). Context from the whole study: An earlier analysis of approximately 640 of the donors reported 250 to 300 Gb of sequence data and some 120 million unique TCR beta sequences from around 200 million T cells. The later analysis used no new phenotypic data to find candidate immune exposures, relying instead on TCR beta sequences and their occurrence across donors. The number of typed donors differed by locus: roughly 620-640 for A, B, C, DRB1 and DQB1; 500 to 550 for DQA1; 600 to 610 for DPA1; and about 450 for DPB1. The genetic ancestry cluster associated with self-reported Caucasian donors included 81% of the roughly 400 genotyped donors. To predict cytomegalovirus infection status, the study combined high-throughput TCR immunosequencing, statistical association of individual TCRs with disease status, and machine learning. A separate validation cohort of roughly 130 different subjects was used in addition to the approximately 670-subject first cohort. The T cell repertoires of under 700 subjects were profiled by immunosequencing and related to cytomegalovirus serostatus. All discovery cohort repertoires had been generated using a single sequencing platform. HLA typing included class I and class II loci at four-digit resolution. To decide whether each TCR beta V gene segment behaved as functional or pseudogenic, an earlier analysis of several hundred of the donors relied on high-throughput TCR beta sequencing. Donor age, sex, ethnicity and CMV serostatus were compiled alongside the repertoire data. Among some 400 genotyped donors of the cohort, an average of around 250,000 unique TCR beta nucleotide sequences was sequenced per donor, of which about 19% were non-productive. The study aimed to test whether cataloging public T cell receptors could reveal signatures of past pathogen exposure. To study patterns of TCR occurrence, a later analysis re-analyzed previously published TCR beta repertoires from 550 to 800 donors and added high-resolution HLA genotyping. A later genetic analysis took genome-wide SNP genotypes for about 55% of the 666 donors and used that subset as a discovery cohort. Because of strong linkage in the cohort, five DR-DQ haplotypes were treated as single units for association and clustering. Around 300 gigabases of sequencing data and approximately 84 million unique TCR sequences were included in an early release covering several hundred HLA-typed donors.

The investigation overall reported the following: In a later genetic analysis, a missense DCLRE1C variant was associated with V-gene and J-gene trimming of TCR beta chains, and the association was replicated in an independent cohort. Compared with the 666-donor mean, donors in an Asian-associated ancestry cluster had fewer N-insertions in productive TCRs, according to a later genetic analysis. The authors suggested that the approach could potentially be generalized to other disease states and immunological phenotypes. An earlier analysis of approximately 570 of the donors showed that most TCR beta V segments appeared in productive rearrangements either about 87% or about 30% of the time, which broadly matched IMGT annotations. The cohort was sequenced for TCR beta chains only, and without alpha or paired-chain data the features that could be detected were limited. A few of the identified cytomegalovirus-associated TCR beta chains were confirmed in vitro to be specific for cytomegalovirus antigens. The classifier was reported to diagnose cytomegalovirus status with high specificity and sensitivity in both the original and validation cohorts. CMV serostatus was the only immune exposure information available for the cohort. Most TCR sequences were observed very rarely across donors, whereas some public TCRs were present in many individuals. A later analysis reported that several top co-occurrence clusters appeared linked to parvovirus B19, influenza, CMV and Epstein-Barr virus. The 87-base-pair reads could not distinguish some IMGT-functional V segments, including TRBV6-2 and TRBV6-3, so those segments were excluded. Assigning TCR associations to individual alleles was difficult when HLA alleles, especially DR and DQ, strongly co-occurred. Because counts were too low, more than 15 rarely observed V segments, including chromosome 9 orphons, were left out of the earlier analysis of 500 to 650 of the donors. In the study, approximately 160 TCR beta chains were listed as associated with cytomegalovirus. Because some donors lacked HLA typing at each locus, the association tests relied only on the typed subset. A further reported finding was that TCR beta sequences accurately predicted the HLA-A and HLA-B alleles for most subjects in the first cohort. According to a later analysis, most CMV-associated TCR beta chains appeared to be HLA-restricted, and the HLA associations seemed to be driven largely by CMV exposure. A cluster of highly shared sequence variants was judged likely to represent a technical artifact of the sequencing pipeline. In a later analysis, around 17,000 TCR beta sequences were associated with specific HLA alleles at a false discovery rate of 0.05. Compared with equally common non-associated chains, HLA-associated TCR beta chains in a later analysis were more clonally expanded and had lower generation probabilities. Linkage disequilibrium might explain the correlated functional status among segregating V segments, but an unknown experimental factor could not be ruled out. In a later analysis, TCR association rates were found to vary across HLA loci, with the most associated TCRs seen for DRB1 alleles and the fewest for HLA-C alleles. Presence/absence analyses assumed roughly uniform sequencing depth across donors, an assumption that may not hold.

The cohort consisted of 600 to 700 healthy bone marrow donors. At the time of sampling, every cohort member was nominally healthy, though immune exposures that went unrecorded were likely present. The donor tested CMV seronegative and was one of the 352 seronegative cohort members. A peripheral blood sample was collected from each donor, and TCR beta sequencing was performed on peripheral blood mononuclear cells. The Qiagen DNeasy Blood Extraction Kit was used to extract genomic DNA from the blood cell samples. The library was obtained by the immunoSEQ multiplex PCR assay. A mixture of 60 forward primers for TCR Vbeta segments and 13 reverse primers for TCR Jbeta segments was used in the multiplex PCR. The CDR3 region of rearranged TCR beta genes was amplified from genomic DNA with a multiplex PCR assay. Amplified TCR beta libraries were sequenced as 87-base-pair reads on the Illumina HiSeq System. Per the authors' processing: In a later analysis, tens of millions of unique TCR beta chains were counted across the roughly 670 repertoires, and about 10 million of these chains were shared by at least two donors. Raw reads were error-corrected and collapsed into unique sequences with a nearest-neighbor algorithm that merged closely related sequences to remove PCR and sequencing errors. CDR3 sequences were aligned to IMGT reference sequences to assign V, D and J gene segments. For a sequence to be retained, a match of at least six nucleotides was required to both a V gene segment and a J gene segment. A rearrangement counted as productive if the CDR3 had no stop codons and remained in frame with V and J, and every other rearrangement counted as non-productive. CDR3 was defined by IMGT convention, running from the second conserved V-encoded cysteine to the conserved J-encoded phenylalanine. Sequences without an unambiguous match to a single V gene segment were excluded from the earlier analysis of a few hundred of the donors. An earlier analysis of 587 of the donors classified V segments as functional when productive rearrangements were above 56.7% and as segregating when the standard deviation between donors was above 5%. A statistical classification framework was built for diagnosing cytomegalovirus status from the catalog of TCR beta chain sequences. In a later analysis, TCR nucleotide sequences were compared against IMGT/GENE-DB human TR gene sequences so that V and J genes could be assigned. In a later analysis, CDR3 sequences and most-parsimonious VDJ recombination scenarios were assigned using the TCRdist pipeline. In a later analysis, each TCR beta chain was defined by its CDR3 amino acid sequence together with its V-gene family, and reads lacking a unique V-gene family were excluded. A later analysis removed several hundred highly shared, low-generation-probability nucleotide sequences to deal with suspected cross-contamination and a sequencing artifact. In a later analysis, a clonal expansion index for each public chain was calculated from normalized within-repertoire ranks of inferred template counts. A later analysis computed generation probabilities with a VDJ recombination model fitted to out-of-frame rearrangements, and checked the results against IGoR. In a later analysis, hypergeometric tests were used to score TCR-TCR, TCR-HLA and TCR-CMV co-occurrence, with a repertoire-size bias correction applied to TCR pairs. To estimate false discovery rates, a later analysis permuted the HLA or CMV assignments 20 times. In a later analysis, co-occurring TCRs were grouped using DBSCAN, and TCRdist sequence similarity was added for clustering within HLA-allele-positive subsets. For co-occurrence clustering, repertoires with fewer than 30,000 or more than 120,000 public chains were excluded, along with about five repertoires with anomalous nucleotide sharing. The table was pulled from immuneACCESS by TCRdb, which kept in-frame rearrangements only. Such tables lose some clones; where checked, under half of the loss comes from unresolved V genes, and the rest has no known cause. V, J and clone size were drawn from that table, and D and trimming were deduced from the DNA. The sample table on file contains about 130,000 clones. About 2.2% of the sample goes to the ten largest clones.

The CDR3 has 15 amino acids, counting the end cysteine and phenylalanine. Kept here is only the CDR3 DNA, which spans 45 bases and is read in frame from base 1. Via the germline V gene, CDR1 is SGHRS and CDR2 YFSETQ. The junction carries 10 bases between V and J, which are trimmed by 0 bases and 1 base respectively. The rearranged chain carries TRBV5-1 and TRBJ1-1, with TRBD1 as a weak D call on 5 bases. This receptor was identified in a man in his forties in good health and CMV-seronegative. Sequencing used PBMCs. The encoded CDR3 is CASSLGYQGNTEAFF. The DNA sequence is TGCGCCAGCAGCTTGGGATATCAGGGGAACACTGAAGCTTTCTTT.